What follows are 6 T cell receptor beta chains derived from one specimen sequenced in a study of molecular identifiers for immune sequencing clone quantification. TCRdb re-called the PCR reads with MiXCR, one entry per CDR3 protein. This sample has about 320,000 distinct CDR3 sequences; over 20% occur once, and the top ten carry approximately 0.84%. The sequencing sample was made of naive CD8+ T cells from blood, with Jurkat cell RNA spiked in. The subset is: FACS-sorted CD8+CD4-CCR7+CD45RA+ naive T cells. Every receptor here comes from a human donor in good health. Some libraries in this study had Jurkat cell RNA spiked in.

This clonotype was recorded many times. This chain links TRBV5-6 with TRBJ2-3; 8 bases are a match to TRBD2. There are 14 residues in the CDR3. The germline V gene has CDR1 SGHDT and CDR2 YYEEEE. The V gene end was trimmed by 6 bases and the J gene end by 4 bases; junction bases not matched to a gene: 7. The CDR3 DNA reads TGTGCCAGCACCGCGGGGGGCCTGGCAGATACGCAGTATTTT. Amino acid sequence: CASTAGGLADTQYF.

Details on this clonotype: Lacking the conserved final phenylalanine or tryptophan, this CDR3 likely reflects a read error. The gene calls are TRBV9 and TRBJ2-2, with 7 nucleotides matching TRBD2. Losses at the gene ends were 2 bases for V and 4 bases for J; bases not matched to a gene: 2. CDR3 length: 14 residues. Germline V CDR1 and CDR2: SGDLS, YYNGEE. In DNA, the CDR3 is TGTGCCAGCAGCGTTGGCGGGGGCACCGGGGAGCTGTTTCTT. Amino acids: CASSVGGGTGELFL.

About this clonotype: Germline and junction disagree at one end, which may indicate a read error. DNA for the CDR3: TGTGCCAGCAGCTTAGTTTCGGTTCTGGGGAACACTGGAGCTTTCTTT. This codes for CASSLVSVLGNTGAFF. The chain carries TRBV11-2 and TRBJ1-1, with unresolved D. Germline V lookup: CDR1 SGHAT, CDR2 FQNNGV. The CDR3 is 16 residues long.

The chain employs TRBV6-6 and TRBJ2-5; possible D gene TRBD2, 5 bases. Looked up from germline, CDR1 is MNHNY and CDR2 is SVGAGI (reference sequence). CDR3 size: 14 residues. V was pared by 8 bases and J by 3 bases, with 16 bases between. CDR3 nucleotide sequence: TGTGCCAGCGATGCGAGGCGGGTAAAAGAGACCCAGTACTTC. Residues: CASDARRVKETQYF.

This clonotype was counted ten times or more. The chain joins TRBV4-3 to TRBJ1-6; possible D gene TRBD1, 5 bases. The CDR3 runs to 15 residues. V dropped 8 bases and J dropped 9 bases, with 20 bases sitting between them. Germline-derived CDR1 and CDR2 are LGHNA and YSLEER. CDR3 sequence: CASGEVGATGSPLHF. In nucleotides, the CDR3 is TGCGCCAGCGGGGAGGTCGGGGCAACGGGTTCACCCCTCCACTTT.

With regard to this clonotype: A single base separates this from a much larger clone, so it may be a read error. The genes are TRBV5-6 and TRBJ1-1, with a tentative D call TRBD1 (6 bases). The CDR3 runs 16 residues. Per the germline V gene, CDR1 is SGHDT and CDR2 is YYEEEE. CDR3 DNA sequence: TGTGCCAGCAGCTTGTCCTGGGGGGGGCCGAACGCTGAAGCTTTCTTT. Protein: CASSLSWGGPNAEAFF.